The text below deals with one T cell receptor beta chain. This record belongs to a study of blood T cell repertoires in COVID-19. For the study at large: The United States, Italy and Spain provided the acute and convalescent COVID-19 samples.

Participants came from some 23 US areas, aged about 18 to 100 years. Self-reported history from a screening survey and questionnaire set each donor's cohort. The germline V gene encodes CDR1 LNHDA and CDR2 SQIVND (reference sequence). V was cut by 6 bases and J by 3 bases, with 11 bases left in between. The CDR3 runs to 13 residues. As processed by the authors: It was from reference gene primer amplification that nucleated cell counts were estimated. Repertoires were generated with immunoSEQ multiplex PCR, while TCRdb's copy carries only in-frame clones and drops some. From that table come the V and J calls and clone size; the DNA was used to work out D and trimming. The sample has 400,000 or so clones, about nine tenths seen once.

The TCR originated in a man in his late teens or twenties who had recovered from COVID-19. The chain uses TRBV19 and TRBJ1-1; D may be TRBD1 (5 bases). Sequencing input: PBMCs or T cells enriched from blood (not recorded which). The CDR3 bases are TGTGCCAGTAGCCCCTCCAGGGACACTGAAGCTTTCTTT. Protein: CASSPSRDTEAFF. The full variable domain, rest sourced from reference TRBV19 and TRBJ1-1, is DGGITQSPKYLFRKEGQNVTLSCEQNLNHDAMYWYRQDPGQGLRLIYYSQIVNDFQKGDIAEGYSVSREKKESFPLTVTSAQKNPTAFYLCASSPSRDTEAFFGQGTRLTVV.